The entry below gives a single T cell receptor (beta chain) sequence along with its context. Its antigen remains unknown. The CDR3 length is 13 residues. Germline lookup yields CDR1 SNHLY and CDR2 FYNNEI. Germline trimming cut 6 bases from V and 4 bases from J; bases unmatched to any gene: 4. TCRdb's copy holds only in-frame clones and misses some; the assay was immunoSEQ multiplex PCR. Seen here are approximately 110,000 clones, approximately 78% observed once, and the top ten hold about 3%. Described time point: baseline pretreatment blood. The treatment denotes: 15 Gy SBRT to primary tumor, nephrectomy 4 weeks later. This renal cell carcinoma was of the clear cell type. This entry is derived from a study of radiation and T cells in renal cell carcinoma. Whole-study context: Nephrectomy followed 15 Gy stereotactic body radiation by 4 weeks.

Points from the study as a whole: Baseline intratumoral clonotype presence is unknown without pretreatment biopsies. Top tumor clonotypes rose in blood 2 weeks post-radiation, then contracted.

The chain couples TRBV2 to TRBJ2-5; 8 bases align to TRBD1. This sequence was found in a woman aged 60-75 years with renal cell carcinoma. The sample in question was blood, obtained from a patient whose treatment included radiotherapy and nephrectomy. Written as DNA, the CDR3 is TGTGCCAGCAGCCAGGGGGCGGGAGAGACCCAGTACTTC. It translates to CASSQGAGETQYF. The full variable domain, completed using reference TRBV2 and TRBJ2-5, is EPEVTQTPSHQVTQMGQEVILRCVPISNHLYFYWYRQILGQKVEFLVSFYNNEISEKSEIFDDQFSVERPDGSNFTLKIRSTKLEDSAMYFCASSQGAGETQYFGPGTRLLVL.